These T cell receptor beta chains were read from a single sample in a study of post-analysis software for immune sequencing data. TCRdb independently ran MiXCR on the PCR reads; one entry per CDR3 protein. Of approximately 260,000 distinct CDR3 sequences in the sample, 35% to 45% were seen once. Sequencing was carried out using blood. The receptors come from a girl aged 10-17 years with multiple sclerosis. Both conserved end residues are part of each CDR3. The D gene is left open where the match is weak. For some rows the clone size is stated as once, few or many, or as a class when expanded; others skip it.

.,.,TRBV12-3/TRBV12-4,TRBJ1-1,CASSLGIEAFF,TGTGCCAGCAGTTTAGGCATCGAAGCTTTCTTT
.,.,TRBV3-1,TRBJ1-5,CASSQANQGNQPQHF,TGTGCCAGCAGCCAAGCTAACCAGGGCAATCAGCCCCAGCATTTT
TRBD1,many,TRBV14,TRBJ2-5,CASSPTGRGQETQYF,TGTGCCAGCAGCCCGACGGGCAGGGGGCAAGAGACCCAGTACTTC
.,.,TRBV7-2,TRBJ1-5,CASSLADLGRWSQPQHF,TGTGCCAGCAGCTTAGCCGACTTGGGCCGATGGAGCCAGCCCCAGCATTTT
.,.,TRBV28,TRBJ1-5,CAVGGSNQPQHF,TGTGCCGTTGGTGGGTCCAATCAGCCCCAGCATTTT
.,.,TRBV3-1,TRBJ2-1,CASSQEGVGAGGSEQFF,TGTGCCAGCAGCCAAGAAGGGGTCGGGGCAGGGGGGTCAGAGCAGTTCTTC
.,many,TRBV5-6,TRBJ2-1,CASSSGLSVGEQFF,TGTGCCAGCAGCTCTGGACTGAGCGTAGGTGAGCAGTTCTTC
.,many,TRBV3-1,TRBJ2-3,CASSPRTADTQYF,TGTGCCAGCAGCCCCCGCACGGCAGATACGCAGTATTTT
TRBD2,many,TRBV29-1,TRBJ2-1,CSVPWGTNNEQFF,TGCAGCGTTCCTTGGGGGACTAACAATGAGCAGTTCTTC
TRBD1,few,TRBV20-1,TRBJ1-5,CSAIIQGYDQPQHF,TGCAGTGCTATAATACAGGGGTACGACCAGCCCCAGCATTTT
TRBD1,many,TRBV7-8,TRBJ2-7,CASSPTGGYEQYF,TGTGCCAGCAGCCCGACAGGGGGATACGAGCAGTACTTC
.,.,TRBV4-2,TRBJ2-1,CASSPPGRLYNEQFF,TGTGCCAGCAGCCCACCGGGGCGGCTTTACAATGAGCAGTTCTTC
TRBD2,many,TRBV20-1,TRBJ2-3,CSAVTSGGAPDTQYF,TGCAGTGCTGTTACTAGCGGGGGGGCCCCAGATACGCAGTATTTT
.,few,TRBV20-1,TRBJ2-2,CSARDRATLNTGELFF,TGCAGTGCTAGAGATAGAGCTACCTTGAACACCGGGGAGCTGTTTTTT
TRBD2,.,TRBV20-1,TRBJ2-1,CSATGEGKYREQFF,TGCAGTGCCACGGGGGAGGGGAAATACCGTGAGCAGTTCTTC
.,.,TRBV7-2,TRBJ2-3,CASSSWGSGIQDTRYF,.
TRBD2,many,TRBV29-1,TRBJ2-3,CSVERLAGGVTDTQYF,TGCAGCGTTGAACGACTAGCGGGGGGGGTCACAGATACGCAGTATTTT
TRBD1,many,TRBV7-9,TRBJ1-2,CASSSGTGGAYGYTF,TGTGCCAGCAGCTCTGGGACAGGGGGAGCCTATGGCTACACCTTC
.,once,TRBV6-5,TRBJ1-4,CAVRDIGEKLFF,TGTGCCGTCCGGGACATAGGGGAAAAACTGTTTTTT
.,few,TRBV9,TRBJ2-7,CASSVGGGGAEQYF,TGTGCCAGCAGCGTAGGAGGAGGAGGTGCCGAGCAGTACTTC
.,.,TRBV20-1,TRBJ1-1,CSALRGGTEAFF,TGCAGTGCCCTGAGAGGGGGGACTGAAGCTTTCTTT
.,.,TRBV20-1,TRBJ1-4,CSARRGDEKLFF,TGCAGTGCTAGGCGGGGGGATGAGAAACTGTTTTTT
TRBD2,.,TRBV2,TRBJ2-1,CASRRLAGGGSQQFF,TGTGCCAGCAGGAGACTAGCGGGGGGGGGAAGCCAGCAGTTCTTC
TRBD1,.,TRBV6-4,TRBJ2-1,CASSERPGTGNNEQFF,TGTGCCAGCAGTGAGCGTCCCGGGACAGGGAACAATGAGCAGTTCTTC
TRBD2,many,TRBV3-1,TRBJ2-3,CASSLWVGTGTRNTDTQYF,TGTGCCAGCAGCCTCTGGGTCGGCACCGGGACTAGAAACACAGATACGCAGTATTTT
.,.,TRBV12-3/TRBV12-4,TRBJ2-3,CASSWVGPVTADAQYF,TGTGCCAGCAGTTGGGTGGGACCGGTAACAGCAGATGCGCAGTATTTC
.,.,TRBV5-6,TRBJ1-6,CASSFSGRAKNSPLHF,TGTGCCAGCAGCTTCAGTGGCCGGGCGAAGAATTCACCCCTCCACTTT
.,many,TRBV15,TRBJ1-5,CATSRVTGGSNQPQHF,TGTGCCACCAGCAGAGTAACAGGCGGAAGCAATCAGCCCCAGCATTTT
.,.,TRBV20-1,TRBJ2-1,CSALDGSTYNEQFF,TGCAGTGCTCTCGACGGGAGTACTTACAATGAGCAGTTCTTC
.,many,TRBV12-3/TRBV12-4,TRBJ2-5,CASSPSGRGSGETQYF,TGTGCCAGCAGCCCTAGTGGCAGGGGTTCTGGAGAGACCCAGTACTTC
.,.,TRBV7-9,TRBJ1-1,CASSLSLRVNTEAFF,TGTGCCAGCAGTCTATCATTGAGGGTGAACACTGAAGCTTTCTTT
TRBD2,.,TRBV6-1,TRBJ2-1,CASSALAGGRYNEQFF,TGTGCCAGCAGTGCTCTAGCGGGGGGGCGCTACAATGAGCAGTTCTTC
.,.,TRBV20-1,TRBJ1-2,CSASSRGVNNYGYTF,TGCAGTGCTAGTTCCAGGGGAGTAAATAACTATGGCTACACCTTC
.,.,TRBV27,TRBJ1-1,CASSLTGWGTEAFF,TGTGCCAGCAGTTTAACAGGGTGGGGCACTGAAGCTTTCTTT
TRBD2,many,TRBV29-1,TRBJ2-3,CSGGLAGDTQYF,TGCAGCGGGGGACTAGCGGGCGATACGCAGTATTTT
.,.,TRBV14,TRBJ1-1,CASSTYLYGNTEAFF,TGTGCCAGCAGCACCTACCTCTACGGGAACACTGAAGCTTTCTTT
TRBD2,many,TRBV20-1,TRBJ2-1,CSANSGTSSYNEQFF,TGCAGTGCTAATAGCGGGACGAGCTCCTACAATGAGCAGTTCTTC